Listed below are T cell receptor beta chains from one sample, sequenced in a study of memory CD4+ T cells and cytomegalovirus serostatus. TCRdb's copy holds only in-frame clones and misses some; the assay was immunoSEQ multiplex PCR. The table has under 45,000 clones, over 70% seen once. The sequencing sample was made of memory CD4+ T cells from blood. These receptors were taken from an adult in good health and CMV-seronegative. The CDR3 runs from the conserved cysteine through the conserved F or W. Fields, in order: J gene, D gene, V gene, clone size, CDR3 DNA, CDR3 protein. A D gene is named only where the DNA matches it firmly. Size tells how often a clone was seen (once, few, many) or the class of an expanded clone, and some rows leave it out.

>TRBJ1-4|TRBD1|TRBV2|-
TGTGCCAGTCAATCCGGGACAGGGAATGAAAAACTGTTTTTT
CASQSGTGNEKLFF
>TRBJ2-3|-|TRBV28|once
TGTGCCAGCAGTTTTCTCACGCAGTATTTT
CASSFLTQYF
>TRBJ2-1|-|TRBV7-2|-
TGTGCCAGCAGCTCGATCCCCCAGGCGGATGAGCAGTTCTTC
CASSSIPQADEQFF
>TRBJ2-2|-|TRBV6-1|-
TGTGCCAGCAGTGTCTTGTTACAAAACACCGGGGAGCTGTTTTTT
CASSVLLQNTGELFF
>TRBJ1-2|-|TRBV5-4|once
TGTGCCAGCAGCTTAAGGGACCGACCCAACTATGGCTACACCTTC
CASSLRDRPNYGYTF
>TRBJ2-7|TRBD1|TRBV7-9|-
TGTGCCAGCAGCCCCGGGACAGGGGGCTACTACGAGCAGTACTTC
CASSPGTGGYYEQYF
>TRBJ2-1|-|TRBV6-5|-
TGTGCCAGCAGTAAACAGGGAAGCTCCTACAATGAGCAGTTCTTC
CASSKQGSSYNEQFF
>TRBJ2-2|-|TRBV5-1|-
TGCGCCAGCAGCGGCTCTAGTAATCTGAACACCGGGGAGCTGTTTTTT
CASSGSSNLNTGELFF
>TRBJ1-6|-|TRBV28|-
TGTGCCAGCGGGGGGACATCTTCACCCCTCCACTTT
CASGGTSSPLHF
>TRBJ2-1|TRBD2|TRBV19|-
TGTGCCAGTAGTACTCCACCCCCGGGTGAGCGGGGGGCCTACAATGAGCAGTTCTTC
CASSTPPPGERGAYNEQFF